This entry lists 26 T cell receptor beta chains sequenced from one sample in a study of T cell changes during pregnancy in multiple sclerosis. Sequenced by immunoSEQ multiplex PCR; TCRdb stores in-frame clones only, minus some. The data contain 85,000 to 130,000 clones, 85% to 95% of them singletons. The sequencing used peripheral blood, collected after pregnancy. The source is a female donor with multiple sclerosis, enrolled in a pregnancy study.

This rearrangement joins TRBV5-4 to TRBJ2-1; no clear D. Germline CDR1 reads SGHNT; CDR2 reads YYREEE (reference sequence). The V gene lost 4 bases and the J gene lost 0 bases, with 11 bases spanning the gap. The CDR3 sequence is 15 residues long. This CDR3 reads CASSPTEFSYNEQFF. The CDR3 DNA sequence: TGTGCCAGCAGCCCGACTGAATTCTCCTACAATGAGCAGTTCTTC.

This sequence joins TRBV28 and TRBJ2-6, with D uncertain. The CDR3 runs 16 residues. The germline V gene has CDR1 MDHEN and CDR2 SYDVKM. V was cut by 4 bases and J by 0 bases, with 10 bases left in between. CDR3 sequence reads: CASSSTAASGANVLTF. CDR3 bases: TGTGCCAGCAGTTCAACTGCGGCCTCTGGGGCCAACGTCCTGACTTTC.

V gene TRBV18 combines with J gene TRBJ2-7, with a possible D match to TRBD2 (5 bases). The CDR3 totals 14 residues. Germline V gene data show CDR1 as KGHSH and CDR2 as LQKENI. V dropped 4 bases and J dropped 5 bases, with 15 bases sitting between them. The CDR3 reads CASSREILAHEQYF. The DNA for the CDR3 is TGTGCCAGCTCACGAGAAATCCTAGCCCACGAGCAGTACTTC.

The rearrangement joins TRBV5-4 to TRBJ2-3; D gene ambiguous. V dropped 4 bases and J dropped 2 bases, with 5 bases sitting between them. There are 12 residues in the CDR3. Per germline, CDR1 SGHNT and CDR2 YYREEE (reference sequence). The CDR3 coding sequence is TGTGCCAGCAGCCGTAACACAGATACGCAGTATTTT. This encodes CASSRNTDTQYF.

Points on this clone: At the DNA level, this CDR3 is encoded by other sequences in the same sample as well. This chain connects TRBV10-3 to TRBJ1-2; 7 nucleotides match TRBD1. This CDR3 is 12 amino acids long. The trim removed 5 bases at V and 4 bases at J, leaving 1 base unmatched. Per the germline V gene, CDR1 is ENHRY and CDR2 is SYGVKD. This chain's CDR3 is CAISRDSYGYTF. In DNA, the CDR3 is TGTGCCATCAGTCGGGACAGCTATGGCTACACCTTC.

The genes are TRBV28 and TRBJ1-5; D might be TRBD1 (6 bases). The V end lost 3 bases, the J end lost 4 bases, and 7 bases lay between the germline ends. CDR1 and CDR2 (germline): MDHEN, SYDVKM. The CDR3 is made up of 13 amino acids. CDR3 DNA sequence: TGTGCCAGCAGTTTGGACAGTAATCAGCCCCAGCATTTT. It specifies CASSLDSNQPQHF.

Concerning this clone itself: At one of its ends the junction is not consistent with the germline gene, which may arise from a read error. The chain carries TRBV11-2 and TRBJ1-3; D is uncertain. The germline V gene has CDR1 SGHAT and CDR2 FQNNGV. This CDR3 region has 15 residues. CDR3 protein: CASSVDGKTGNTIYF. CDR3 DNA: TGTGCCAGCAGCGTAGACGGGAAGACTGGAAACACCATATATTTT. The full variable domain, completed using reference TRBV11-2 and TRBJ1-3, is EAGVAQSPRYKIIEKRQSVAFWCNPISGHATLYWYQQILGQGPKLLIQFQNNGVVDDSQLPKDRFSAERLKGVDSTLKIQPAKLEDSAVYLCASSVDGKTGNTIYFGEGSWLTVV.

The chain joins TRBV6-1 to TRBJ2-7, with D perhaps TRBD2 (8 bases). The germline V gene encodes CDR1 MNHNS and CDR2 SASEGT. The CDR3 consists of 16 residues. V was cut by 2 bases and J by 2 bases, with 16 bases left in between. Written as DNA, the CDR3 is TGTGCCAGCAGTGAAAGGGGGCGGGGGGTAGCCTACGAGCAGTACTTC. Its translation is CASSERGRGVAYEQYF.

The gene calls are TRBV7-8 and TRBJ2-5, with D uncertain. The CDR3 sequence is 11 residues long. Germline lookup yields CDR1 SGHVS and CDR2 FQNEAQ. V gave up 7 bases and J gave up 5 bases, with 8 bases separating them. The CDR3 loop is CASTLGETQYF. The CDR3 DNA reads TGTGCCAGCACCCTCGGGGAGACCCAGTACTTC. The entire variable domain, with the rest obtained from reference TRBV7-8 and TRBJ2-5, is as follows: GAGVSQSPRYKVAKRGQDVALRCDPISGHVSLFWYQQALGQGPEFLTYFQNEAQLDKSGLPSDRFFAERPEGSVSTLKIQRTQQEDSAVYLCASTLGETQYFGPGTRLLVL.

This rearrangement joins TRBV4-1 to TRBJ1-4, with 10 nucleotides matching TRBD1. The CDR3 loop spans 14 amino acids. V lost 6 bases, J lost 9 bases, and 7 bases stayed unmatched. CDR1 and CDR2 (germline): MGHRA, YSYEKL. DNA for the CDR3: TGCGCCAGCAGGGGACCGGGACAGGGGAAAAAACTGTTTTTT. Amino acid sequence: CASRGPGQGKKLFF.

V gene TRBV11-2 combines with J gene TRBJ2-2; a possible D gene is TRBD2 (6 bases). The V end lost 5 bases, the J end lost 0 bases, and 13 bases lay between the germline ends. Germline V gives CDR1 SGHAT, CDR2 FQNNGV. The CDR3 loop spans 16 amino acids. The CDR3 here is CASSHFGGANTGELFF. CDR3 DNA: TGTGCCAGCAGCCATTTCGGGGGAGCGAACACCGGGGAGCTGTTTTTT.

The chain links TRBV29-1 to TRBJ1-3; D not certain. The V end was cut by 1 base, the J end by 2 bases, with 15 bases between. CDR3 length: 16 residues. Germline V CDR1 and CDR2: SQVTM, ANQGSEA. The chain's CDR3 is CSVEGSSLGAGNTIYF. CDR3 nucleotides: TGCAGCGTTGAAGGGAGCTCCCTCGGGGCTGGAAACACCATATATTTT.

This clone was seen more than once but under ten times. The J gene is TRBJ1-1, the V gene TRBV18; D is uncertain. Trimming took off 6 bases at V and 5 bases at J, with 13 bases between the two ends. CDR3 length equals 13 residues. Germline CDR1 and CDR2: KGHSH and LQKENI. In DNA form, the CDR3 reads TGTGCCAGCTCCCTTTGGGGAGAGACTGAAGCTTTCTTT. Translating gives CASSLWGETEAFF. The full variable domain, in which reference TRBV18 and TRBJ1-1 provide the parts outside the CDR3, is NAGVMQNPRHLVRRRGQEARLRCSPMKGHSHVYWYRQLPEEGLKFMVYLQKENIIDESGMPKERFSAEFPKEGPSILRIQQVVRGDSAAYFCASSLWGETEAFFGQGTRLTVV.

V usage is TRBV18 and J usage is TRBJ1-1; no definite D call. The V gene lost 1 base and the J gene lost 1 base, with 10 bases spanning the gap. The germline gives CDR1 KGHSH, CDR2 LQKENI. This CDR3 spans 15 amino acids. The CDR3 nucleotides are TGTGCCAGCTCACCACAGGACTCGAGGAACACTGAAGCTTTCTTT. It yields the protein CASSPQDSRNTEAFF.

This sequence joins TRBV15 and TRBJ2-7; no clear D. V was shortened by 0 bases and J by 0 bases, with 9 bases between the two germline ends. The length of the CDR3 is 15 residues. Germline V gene lookup returns CDR1 LNHNV and CDR2 YYDKDF (reference sequence). This CDR3 is CATSRDVSSSYEQYF. CDR3 nucleotide sequence: TGTGCCACCAGCAGAGATGTCTCCAGCTCCTACGAGCAGTACTTC.

The chain carries TRBV11-2 and TRBJ2-4, with D unclear. CDR3 length equals 15 residues. CDR1 SGHAT and CDR2 FQNNGV come from the germline V gene. With 6 bases removed from V and 7 bases from J, the gap between germline ends came to 19 bases. CDR3 coding DNA: TGTGCCAGCAGTTTCCGACATGACGGTGGGAACATTCAGTACTTC. As protein: CASSFRHDGGNIQYF.

This chain links TRBV27 with TRBJ2-7; maybe TRBD2 (6 bases). The CDR3 extends over 13 amino acids. Deletions cut 3 bases from V and 1 base from J, with 7 bases between. CDR1 is MNHEY, CDR2 SMNVEV, per germline (reference sequence). CDR3 in DNA: TGTGCCAGCAGTTTTGGAGGGTCCTACGAGCAGTACTTC. Translation: CASSFGGSYEQYF.

J is TRBJ2-5 and V is TRBV5-1; 7 bases line up with TRBD2. There are 14 residues in the CDR3. Germline V lookup: CDR1 SGHRS, CDR2 YFSETQ. Trimming removed 4 bases from V and 0 bases from J; junction bases left unmatched: 3. CDR3 nucleotides: TGCGCCAGCAGCCGGGGGGTGTACCAAGAGACCCAGTACTTC. Protein product: CASSRGVYQETQYF.

The CDR3 nucleotides read TGTGCCAGCAGCCCCAAGGCCCGACTAGCAGAGACCCAGTACTTC. It is translated as CASSPKARLAETQYF. The chain has TRBV7-9 and TRBJ2-5; TRBD2 matches at 7 bases. The CDR3 runs 15 residues. Germline CDR1 SEHNR, CDR2 FQNEAQ (reference sequence). V shed 5 bases, J shed 4 bases, and the junction held 10 bases outside the gene matches.

This chain links TRBV5-4 with TRBJ1-1; D is unresolved. V lost 2 bases and J lost 1, with 9 bases in between. The CDR3 has 14 residues. Germline V CDR1 and CDR2: SGHNT, YYREEE (reference sequence). CDR3 in DNA: TGTGCCAGCAGCTTTACGTCAGGGAACACTGAAGCTTTCTTT. Residues: CASSFTSGNTEAFF.

J is TRBJ1-1 and V is TRBV2; 7 nucleotides align to TRBD1. The CDR3 covers 15 residues. After removal of 5 bases from V and 1 base from J, the junction contained 7 bases not matched to a gene. Germline values: CDR1 SNHLY, CDR2 FYNNEI. CDR3 amino acids: CASSKEGAANTEAFF. In nucleotides, the CDR3 is TGTGCCAGCAGTAAGGAGGGGGCAGCGAACACTGAAGCTTTCTTT.

This rearrangement joins TRBV9 to TRBJ2-2; D is possibly TRBD2 (5 bases). Looked up from germline, CDR1 is SGDLS and CDR2 is YYNGEE. The CDR3 has 14 residues. V was trimmed by 4 bases and J by 5 bases, leaving 12 bases between them. CDR3 sequence reads: CASSPRTGTGELFF. CDR3 DNA: TGTGCCAGCAGCCCAAGGACTGGTACCGGGGAGCTGTTTTTT.

This chain uses TRBV11-1 with TRBJ2-1, with D perhaps matching TRBD2 (7 bases). The CDR3 is 16 amino acids. Germline V gene data show CDR1 as SGHAT and CDR2 as FQDESV (reference sequence). V lost 6 bases and J lost 6, with 21 bases in between. The CDR3 DNA reads as TGTGCCAGCAGTCTACGGGGGGCCCCCGGGCCCAATGAGCAGTTCTTC. This codes for CASSLRGAPGPNEQFF.

This chain uses TRBV28 with TRBJ1-2; 9 bases fit TRBD1. V was clipped by 2 bases and J by 8 bases; unmatched bases: 12. CDR3 length: 16 amino acids. Germline CDR1 and CDR2: MDHEN and SYDVKM. In nucleotides, the CDR3 is TGTGCCAGCAGTTTAGGGTTAGGGACAGGGCAATCCGGCTACACCTTC. Protein: CASSLGLGTGQSGYTF.

The genes are TRBV7-9 and TRBJ1-1; D not resolved. The CDR3 spans 13 residues. V lost 4 bases and J 1 base, leaving 7 bases between the germline ends. Germline CDR1 SEHNR, CDR2 FQNEAQ (reference sequence). The CDR3 sequence is CASSSFRNTEAFF. The CDR3 DNA reads TGTGCCAGCAGCTCCTTTAGGAACACTGAAGCTTTCTTT.

This chain uses TRBV2 with TRBJ2-7; 8 bases agree with TRBD2. Trimming at V came to 1 base and at J to 6 bases, leaving 8 bases not matched to a gene. The CDR3 contains 15 residues. CDR1 and CDR2 from the germline V gene are SNHLY and FYNNEI. The CDR3 loop reads CASSEDQAGESEQYF. CDR3 nucleotides: TGTGCCAGCAGTGAAGATCAAGCGGGAGAGAGCGAGCAGTACTTC.